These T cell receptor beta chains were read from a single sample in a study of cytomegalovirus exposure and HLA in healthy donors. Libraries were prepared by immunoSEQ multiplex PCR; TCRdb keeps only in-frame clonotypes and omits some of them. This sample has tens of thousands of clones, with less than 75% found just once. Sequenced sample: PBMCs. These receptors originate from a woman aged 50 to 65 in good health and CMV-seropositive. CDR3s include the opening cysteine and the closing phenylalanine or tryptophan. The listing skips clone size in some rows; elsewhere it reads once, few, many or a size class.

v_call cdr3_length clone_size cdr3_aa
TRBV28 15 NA CASSLKERRGYGYTF
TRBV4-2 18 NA CASSQDLGETGNNQPQHF
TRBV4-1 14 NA CASSQEGQEYEQYF
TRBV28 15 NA CASSAGGAGDTEAFF
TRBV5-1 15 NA CASSRLGQGQETQYF
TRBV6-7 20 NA CASSYSTPNPGTENTGELFF
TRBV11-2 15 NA CASSLAPGGTYEQYF
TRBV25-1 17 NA CASSIQEGPMRYNEQFF
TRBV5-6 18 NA CASSPAGRGNFGNTEAFF
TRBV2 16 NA CASSEALTGVQETQYF
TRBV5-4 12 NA CASSSGQETQYF
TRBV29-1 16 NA CSVEGGWDPRLGKDTF
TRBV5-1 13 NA CASSLDDSTEAFF
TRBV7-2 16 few CASSLAAGWGSYEQYF
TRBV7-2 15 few CASSLSGGAGDTQYF
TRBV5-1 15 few CASSLANSGANVLTF
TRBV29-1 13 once CSVPGGSNYGYTF
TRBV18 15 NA CASSLTDRENTEAFF
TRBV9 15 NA CASSVDGQGNQPQHF
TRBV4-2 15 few CASSTRGDPNYGYTF